This passage covers 22 T cell receptor beta chains from one sample sequenced in a study of cytomegalovirus exposure and HLA in healthy donors. The PCR employed 60 Vbeta primers together with 13 Jbeta primers. The repertoire was sequenced with immunoSEQ multiplex PCR; TCRdb's copy has only in-frame clones and lacks some. The data show over 85,000 clones, about three quarters seen once. The source material was PBMCs. All receptors derive from a young woman in good health and CMV-seronegative.

The CDR3 loop reads CASSFNSGKNEQFF. The CDR3 nucleotides are TGTGCCAGCAGCTTTAATAGCGGGAAGAATGAGCAGTTCTTC. The chain has TRBV7-2 and TRBJ2-1, with 8 nucleotides matching TRBD2. Per germline, CDR1 SGHTA and CDR2 FQGNSA. The trim removed 3 bases at V and 7 bases at J, leaving 5 bases unmatched. This CDR3 has 14 residues.

The chain is built from TRBV11-2 and TRBJ2-7; 11 nucleotides agree with TRBD2. The CDR3 has 16 amino acids. The V gene's germline CDR1 is SGHAT and CDR2 FQNNGV. V lost 5 bases, J lost 1 base, and 7 bases stayed unmatched. DNA of the CDR3: TGTGCCAGCAGCCTAGCCCGACTAGCGGGGTCCTACGAGCAGTACTTC. Translation gives CASSLARLAGSYEQYF. Supplemented by reference TRBV11-2 and TRBJ2-7, the full variable domain reads EAGVAQSPRYKIIEKRQSVAFWCNPISGHATLYWYQQILGQGPKLLIQFQNNGVVDDSQLPKDRFSAERLKGVDSTLKIQPAKLEDSAVYLCASSLARLAGSYEQYFGPGTRLTVT.

This clone occurred once. The genes are TRBV27 and TRBJ1-1, with 8 bases that match TRBD1. Germline trimming cut 8 bases from V and 3 bases from J; bases unmatched to any gene: 5. CDR1 is MNHEY, CDR2 SMNVEV, per germline (reference sequence). This CDR3 comprises 13 residues. CDR3 amino acids: CASQGARHTEAFF. CDR3 DNA sequence: TGTGCCAGCCAGGGGGCTAGGCACACTGAAGCTTTCTTT.

This chain connects TRBV6-5 to TRBJ2-1, with 14 bases matching TRBD2. V shed 6 bases and J 15 bases; nucleotides not matched to a gene: 7. From germline, CDR1 is MNHEY and CDR2 SVGAGI. CDR3 length: 13 amino acids. The CDR3: CASSGGTSGSPFF. The CDR3 DNA reads as TGTGCCAGCAGCGGTGGGACTAGCGGGAGTCCGTTCTTC.

The chain is built from TRBV9 and TRBJ1-2, with 7 nucleotides matching TRBD1. The CDR3 has 12 residues. Trimming took 7 bases from V and 7 from J; bases not matched to a gene: 7. Germline V gene lookup returns CDR1 SGDLS and CDR2 YYNGEE. CDR3 sequence: CASGNDRAGYTF. In nucleotides, the CDR3 is TGTGCCAGCGGCAATGACAGGGCTGGCTACACCTTC.

The J gene is TRBJ2-7, the V gene TRBV30, with unresolved D. Germline-derived CDR1 and CDR2 are GTSNPN and SVGIG (reference sequence). V was pared by 0 bases and J by 6 bases, with 15 bases between. The CDR3 contains 14 residues. This CDR3 is CAWSVTATVSEQYF. CDR3 nucleotide sequence: TGTGCCTGGAGTGTGACTGCTACCGTTAGCGAGCAGTACTTC.

This clone was picked up a small number of times. This rearrangement joins TRBV5-4 to TRBJ2-1; the match to TRBD2 covers 9 bases. The ends lost 0 bases at V and 6 bases at J; junction bases unmatched: 7. Germline V gives CDR1 SGHNT, CDR2 YYREEE (reference sequence). The CDR3 runs to 16 residues. The DNA of the CDR3 is TGTGCCAGCAGCTTGGGGGCGGCGGGGGGGGCCAATGAGCAGTTCTTC. It yields the protein CASSLGAAGGANEQFF.

The sample holds one count of this clone. The chain employs TRBV14 and TRBJ1-2; 11 nucleotides agree with TRBD1. The germline V gene encodes CDR1 SGHDN and CDR2 FVKESK. The CDR3 extends over 16 amino acids. J was trimmed by 1 base and V by 3 bases; bases with no gene match: 4. The CDR3, as DNA: TGTGCCAGCAGCCATGGGACAGGGGGGGGTAACTATGGCTACACCTTC. This sequence encodes CASSHGTGGGNYGYTF.

The chain couples TRBV5-8 to TRBJ1-6, with a weak D call TRBD1 (5 bases). The CDR3 has 13 amino acids. With 4 bases removed from V and 8 bases from J, the gap between germline ends came to 10 bases. Germline lookup yields CDR1 SGHTS and CDR2 YDEGEE. The CDR3, as DNA: TGTGCCAGCAGCCGGACATGGGATTCACCCCTCCACTTT. This sequence encodes CASSRTWDSPLHF.

The genes are TRBV5-8 and TRBJ2-6; D perhaps matches TRBD1 (5 bases). The CDR3 length is 16 residues. Trimming took off 0 bases at V and 2 bases at J, with 9 bases between the two ends. Per germline, CDR1 SGHTS and CDR2 YDEGEE. The CDR3 loop is CASSLGIRAGANVLTF. As DNA, the CDR3 is TGTGCCAGCAGCTTGGGTATCAGGGCTGGGGCCAACGTCCTGACTTTC.

The V and J genes are TRBV9 and TRBJ2-1; D is unresolved. V was clipped by 4 bases and J by 0 bases, with 5 bases between them. The CDR3 consists of 13 residues. CDR1 is SGDLS and CDR2 is YYNGEE in the germline V gene. The CDR3 bases are TGTGCCAGCAGCTCCAACTCCTACAATGAGCAGTTCTTC. Its translation is CASSSNSYNEQFF.

The gene calls are TRBV5-4 and TRBJ2-7, with TRBD1 identical over 9 bases. The CDR3 extends over 15 amino acids. Trimming took 4 bases from V and 2 from J; bases not matched to a gene: 7. Germline V CDR1 and CDR2: SGHNT, YYREEE (reference sequence). DNA of the CDR3: TGTGCCAGCAGCCATTGGGACAGGGCCACCTACGAGCAGTACTTC. Protein sequence: CASSHWDRATYEQYF. Using reference TRBV5-4 and TRBJ2-7 for the parts outside the CDR3, the full variable domain is ETGVTQSPTHLIKTRGQQVTLRCSSQSGHNTVSWYQQALGQGPQFIFQYYREEENGRGNFPPRFSGLQFPNYSSELNVNALELDDSALYLCASSHWDRATYEQYFGPGTRLTVT.

This chain connects TRBV9 to TRBJ2-3; 14 bases line up with TRBD2. From germline, CDR1 is SGDLS and CDR2 YYNGEE. After removal of 4 bases from V and 9 bases from J, the junction contained 4 bases not matched to a gene. The CDR3 is made up of 14 amino acids. The CDR3 loop reads CASSSGLAGETQYF. The CDR3, as DNA: TGTGCCAGCAGCTCGGGACTAGCGGGAGAAACGCAGTATTTT.

The rearrangement uses TRBV15 and TRBJ2-1, with 15 bases matching TRBD2. The germline V gene has CDR1 LNHNV and CDR2 YYDKDF (reference sequence). V lost 5 bases, J lost 7 bases, and 3 bases stayed unmatched. The CDR3 has 15 amino acids. Here the CDR3 DNA reads TGTGCCACCAGCGGCGGGACTAGCGGGAGGAATGAGCAGTTCTTC. Translated: CATSGGTSGRNEQFF.

The V and J genes are TRBV29-1 and TRBJ2-1; 16 bases align to TRBD2. The junction had 6 bases not matched to a gene; V was cut back by 7 bases and J by 9 bases. The CDR3 totals 14 residues. Germline V gives CDR1 SQVTM, CDR2 ANQGSEA. DNA of the CDR3: TGCAGCGGGGGACTAGCGGGAGGGCCGAGTGAGCAGTTCTTC. Amino acids: CSGGLAGGPSEQFF.

The gene calls are TRBV2 and TRBJ1-5; maybe TRBD1 (5 bases). Germline V CDR1 and CDR2: SNHLY, FYNNEI. There are 15 residues in the CDR3. Trimming stripped 2 bases from V and 0 bases from J, with 8 bases between. The CDR3 here is CASSELGGSNQPQHF. In nucleotides, the CDR3 is TGTGCCAGCAGTGAATTGGGGGGTAGCAATCAGCCCCAGCATTTT.

The rearrangement joins TRBV4-1 to TRBJ1-6; D remains ambiguous. CDR1 is MGHRA and CDR2 is YSYEKL in the germline V gene. CDR3 size: 17 residues. V shed 3 bases and J shed 0 bases, with 12 bases lying between them. Here the CDR3 DNA reads TGCGCCAGCAGCCAGGGCAGCTACAGCTCCTATAATTCACCCCTCCACTTT. It yields the protein CASSQGSYSSYNSPLHF.

The chain uses TRBV6-5 and TRBJ1-1; D not certain. Germline-derived CDR1 and CDR2 are MNHEY and SVGAGI. V shed 6 bases and J shed 2 bases, with 13 bases lying between them. CDR3 length: 14 amino acids. Here the CDR3 reads CASSSPGFNTEAFF. The CDR3 bases are TGTGCCAGCAGCTCACCGGGATTTAACACTGAAGCTTTCTTT.

CDR3 DNA: TGTGCCAGCAGTTCACCAGGGTCAGATACGCAGTATTTT. Translation gives CASSSPGSDTQYF. The genes are TRBV6-6 and TRBJ2-3; the D gene is possibly TRBD1 (5 bases). Germline V lookup: CDR1 MNHNY, CDR2 SVGAGI (reference sequence). V lost 4 bases to trimming and J lost 4 bases, with 9 bases between them. CDR3 size: 13 residues.

This clone was seen more than once but under ten times. The chain carries TRBV19 and TRBJ2-7; 12 bases fit TRBD2. The CDR3 totals 15 residues. Losses at the gene ends were 6 bases for V and 2 bases for J; bases not matched to a gene: 5. CDR1 is LNHDA and CDR2 is SQIVND in the germline V gene (reference sequence). This CDR3 is CASSPRLAGAYEQYF. Written as DNA, the CDR3 is TGTGCCAGTAGCCCCCGACTAGCGGGGGCCTACGAGCAGTACTTC. The full variable domain, in which reference TRBV19 and TRBJ2-7 provide the parts outside the CDR3, is DGGITQSPKYLFRKEGQNVTLSCEQNLNHDAMYWYRQDPGQGLRLIYYSQIVNDFQKGDIAEGYSVSREKKESFPLTVTSAQKNPTAFYLCASSPRLAGAYEQYFGPGTRLTVT.

The J gene is TRBJ1-5, the V gene TRBV7-8, with 9 bases identical to TRBD1. The CDR3 totals 15 residues. Germline V gives CDR1 SGHVS, CDR2 FQNEAQ. V was pared by 5 bases and J by 2 bases, with 4 bases of the junction left unmatched. The CDR3 nucleotides read TGTGCCAGCAGCGTGGGGGACAGGGGCAATCAGCCCCAGCATTTT. Residues: CASSVGDRGNQPQHF.

The rearrangement links TRBV30 to TRBJ2-3; D is perhaps TRBD1 (6 bases). Germline V gene sequence: CDR1 GTSNPN, CDR2 SVGIG (reference sequence). The V end lost 3 bases, the J end lost 0 bases, and 13 bases lay between the germline ends. This CDR3 is built from 15 residues. This CDR3 reads CAWRADSASTDTQYF. In DNA, the CDR3 is TGTGCCTGGAGAGCGGACAGTGCTAGCACAGATACGCAGTATTTT.